These 29 T cell receptor beta chains came from one sample sequenced in a study of identifying expanded T cells in peripheral blood. The table came from immunoSEQ multiplex PCR; TCRdb's copy has only in-frame clones and leaves some out. The sample lists 100,000 or so clones; 75% to 90% were seen once. Sequencing was carried out using blood. The source is a person aged 18 to 75 in good health.

J is TRBJ1-1 and V is TRBV20-1; D is unresolved. This CDR3 has 11 residues. Germline V gives CDR1 DFQATT, CDR2 SNEGSKA (reference sequence). Trimming pared 2 bases from V and 6 bases from J, leaving 7 bases between. CDR3: CSARKISEAFF. Written as DNA, the CDR3 is TGCAGTGCTAGAAAAATATCTGAAGCTTTCTTT.

The rearrangement uses TRBV6-5 and TRBJ2-7, with D possibly matching TRBD1 (5 bases). CDR3 length: 12 residues. V lost 2 bases, J lost 5 bases, and 7 bases lay in between. The V gene's germline CDR1 is MNHEY and CDR2 SVGAGI. The CDR3 DNA reads as TGTGCCAGCAGTTACCCAGGGCACGAGCAGTACTTC. It translates to CASSYPGHEQYF.

The chain employs TRBV28 and TRBJ2-1; TRBD2 matches 7 bases. The V gene end was trimmed by 2 bases and the J gene end by 0 bases; junction bases not matched to a gene: 4. The CDR3 extends over 16 amino acids. CDR1 and CDR2 from the germline V gene are MDHEN and SYDVKM. The CDR3 nucleotides are TGTGCCAGCAGTTTACTAGCGGCCCCCTCCTACAATGAGCAGTTCTTC. Amino acids: CASSLLAAPSYNEQFF.

The J gene is TRBJ1-5, the V gene TRBV5-5; 7 nucleotides agree with TRBD1. J lost 7 bases, V lost 0 bases, and 4 bases had no gene match. The CDR3 has 14 residues. Germline V gene lookup returns CDR1 SGHKS and CDR2 YYEKEE (reference sequence). CDR3 nucleotide sequence: TGTGCCAGCAGCTTGGCCGGCAGGGGGCAGCCCCAGCATTTT. It specifies CASSLAGRGQPQHF. The full variable domain, rest sourced from reference TRBV5-5 and TRBJ1-5, is DAGVTQSPTHLIKTRGQQVTLRCSPISGHKSVSWYQQVLGQGPQFIFQYYEKEERGRGNFPDRFSARQFPNYSSELNVNALLLGDSALYLCASSLAGRGQPQHFGDGTRLSIL.

The chain carries TRBV19 and TRBJ2-2; weak D call: TRBD1 (5 bases). The CDR3 is 14 residues long. V shed 1 base and J shed 6 bases, with 9 bases lying between them. Germline CDR1 reads LNHDA; CDR2 reads SQIVND (reference sequence). As DNA, the CDR3 is TGTGCCAGTAGTATAGGGTCAGGGTCCGGGGAGCTGTTTTTT. It specifies CASSIGSGSGELFF.

The chain joins TRBV15 to TRBJ1-3, with D unclear. The V gene's germline CDR1 is LNHNV and CDR2 YYDKDF (reference sequence). V was clipped by 0 bases and J by 3 bases, with 9 bases between them. There are 15 residues in the CDR3. The CDR3 loop is CATSRDKAYGNTIYF. In DNA form, the CDR3 reads TGTGCCACCAGCAGAGATAAGGCTTATGGAAACACCATATATTTT.

The chain uses TRBV14 and TRBJ2-5, with unresolved D. CDR1 is SGHDN and CDR2 is FVKESK in the germline V gene. This CDR3 has 12 amino acids. V was cut by 0 bases and J by 7 bases, with 6 bases left in between. For the CDR3, the DNA is TGTGCCAGCAGCCAAGAAACCGGGACCCAGTACTTC. Protein product: CASSQETGTQYF.

The chain combines TRBV10-2 with TRBJ1-3; D remains unclear. The CDR3 is 15 residues long. The germline V and J ends were trimmed by 6 bases and 0 bases, with 12 bases remaining between them. Germline values: CDR1 WSHSY, CDR2 SAAADI. CDR3 nucleotide sequence: TGCGCCAGCAGACTCCCGGGTGGCTCTGGAAACACCATATATTTT. It encodes CASRLPGGSGNTIYF.

The chain recombines TRBV6-6 with TRBJ2-7, with D possibly TRBD2 on 5 matching bases. CDR1 is MNHNY and CDR2 is SVGAGI in the germline V gene (reference sequence). The CDR3 spans 14 residues. Trimming took 0 bases from V and 2 from J, leaving 8 bases between them. The CDR3 sequence is CASSYSERTYEQYF. The CDR3 DNA sequence: TGTGCCAGCAGTTACTCGGAGCGGACCTACGAGCAGTACTTC.

The CDR3 DNA follows: TGTGCCAGCAGCCCGTGGGGTTATGGCAATCAGCCCCAGCATTTT. This codes for CASSPWGYGNQPQHF. The chain employs TRBV5-5 and TRBJ1-5; D not resolved. The CDR3 has 15 amino acids. V shed 4 bases and J shed 2 bases, with 13 bases lying between them. The V gene's germline CDR1 is SGHKS and CDR2 YYEKEE (reference sequence).

This chain joins TRBV23-1 and TRBJ1-4; no reliable D call. TRBV23-1 is filed as an ORF, its function uncertain. With 9 bases removed from V and 2 bases from J, the gap between germline ends came to 13 bases. CDR3 length: 14 amino acids. The CDR3 bases are TGCGCCAGAGGCAGGCTTTTGACTAATGAAAAACTGTTTTTT. Encoded protein: CARGRLLTNEKLFF.

The gene calls are TRBV21-1 and TRBJ1-1. TRBV21-1 is shown as a pseudogene. The CDR3 covers 14 residues. The CDR3 here is CASSPTKMNTEAFF. CDR3 nucleotides: TGTGCCAGCAGCCCGACGAAGATGAACACTGAAGCTTTCTTT.

The chain has TRBV30 and TRBJ2-2, with a tentative D call TRBD2 (5 bases). This CDR3 spans 13 amino acids. Germline values: CDR1 GTSNPN, CDR2 SVGIG (reference sequence). Trimming took 3 bases from V and 8 from J, leaving 13 bases between them. The CDR3 region is CAWSQIRRGELFF. CDR3 sequence (DNA): TGTGCCTGGAGCCAGATCAGGAGGGGGGAGCTGTTTTTT.

The chain employs TRBV30 and TRBJ2-1, with TRBD1 as a possible D gene (5 bases). In germline, CDR1 is GTSNPN, CDR2 SVGIG (reference sequence). There are 14 residues in the CDR3. The ends were cut back, 1 base at V and 3 bases at J, with 10 bases in the middle. CDR3 amino acids: CAWSGGMVYNEQFF. The CDR3 nucleotides are TGTGCCTGGAGTGGGGGCATGGTCTACAATGAGCAGTTCTTC.

The chain joins TRBV9 to TRBJ2-3, with 11 bases matching TRBD2. Trimming at V came to 4 bases and at J to 5 bases, leaving 9 bases not matched to a gene. Germline CDR1 reads SGDLS; CDR2 reads YYNGEE. The CDR3 is made up of 16 amino acids. The CDR3 sequence is CASSSAGLAGGDTQYF. In DNA, the CDR3 is TGTGCCAGCAGCTCCGCCGGGCTAGCGGGGGGAGATACGCAGTATTTT.

The rearrangement uses TRBV30 and TRBJ1-1; 7 nucleotides match TRBD1. Germline V gives CDR1 GTSNPN, CDR2 SVGIG (reference sequence). The CDR3 extends over 19 amino acids. J lost 1 base, V lost 5 bases, and 22 bases had no gene match. CDR3 residues: CAWSYNMRTRQGRNTEAFF. CDR3 nucleotide sequence: TGTGCCTGGTCTTACAATATGAGGACGAGACAGGGAAGGAACACTGAAGCTTTCTTT.

The chain is built from TRBV15 and TRBJ1-3; tentative D call: TRBD1 (6 bases). Germline-derived CDR1 and CDR2 are LNHNV and YYDKDF (reference sequence). The CDR3 is 14 residues long. The V end was cut by 4 bases, the J end by 2 bases, with 9 bases between. CDR3 in amino acids: CATSKGGTGNTIYF. CDR3 coding DNA: TGTGCCACCAGCAAAGGGGGTACTGGAAACACCATATATTTT.

V and J are TRBV7-9 and TRBJ1-1; D call uncertain. The CDR3 sequence is 13 residues long. Trimming removed 5 bases at V and 5 bases at J, with 12 bases between. Germline loops: CDR1 SEHNR, CDR2 FQNEAQ (reference sequence). The DNA of the CDR3 is TGTGCCAGCAGCCCCCCCCCGGGAACTGAAGCTTTCTTT. Translated, it gives CASSPPPGTEAFF.

The chain links TRBV9 to TRBJ1-5; 7 bases match TRBD1. The CDR3 is made up of 16 amino acids. Losses at the gene ends were 4 bases for V and 3 bases for J; bases not matched to a gene: 10. Germline CDR1 reads SGDLS; CDR2 reads YYNGEE. CDR3 DNA sequence: TGTGCCAGCAGCCTACGGGGGGACAGCATCAATCAGCCCCAGCATTTT. Translation: CASSLRGDSINQPQHF.

The chain uses TRBV9 and TRBJ1-1, with D tentatively TRBD1 (6 bases). V lost 4 bases, J lost 2 bases, and 9 bases lay in between. CDR3 size: 13 residues. Germline V CDR1 and CDR2: SGDLS, YYNGEE. CDR3 in amino acids: CASSPQGNTEAFF. The CDR3 DNA follows: TGTGCCAGCAGCCCACAGGGTAACACTGAAGCTTTCTTT.

This chain connects TRBV7-9 to TRBJ1-4; D call uncertain. CDR1 SEHNR and CDR2 FQNEAQ come from the germline V gene (reference sequence). The CDR3 sequence is 15 residues long. The V end lost 4 bases, the J end lost 0 bases, and 9 bases lay between the germline ends. The DNA for the CDR3 is TGTGCCAGCAGCTGGAGGGTCGCAACTAATGAAAAACTGTTTTTT. Amino acids: CASSWRVATNEKLFF.

The chain recombines TRBV19 with TRBJ1-6, with a weak D call TRBD1 (5 bases). The germline V gene encodes CDR1 LNHDA and CDR2 SQIVND (reference sequence). Trimming left V 10 bases short and J 10 bases short, with 17 bases between. The CDR3 consists of 13 residues. CDR3 coding DNA: TGTGCCACTTGGGACGGTAATATATCACCCCTCCACTTT. Translating gives CATWDGNISPLHF. The entire variable domain, with the rest obtained from reference TRBV19 and TRBJ1-6, is as follows: DGGITQSPKYLFRKEGQNVTLSCEQNLNHDAMYWYRQDPGQGLRLIYYSQIVNDFQKGDIAEGYSVSREKKESFPLTVTSAQKNPTAFYLCATWDGNISPLHFGNGTRLTVT.

In regard to this clone: One junction end disagrees with the germline gene, perhaps due to a read error. The genes are TRBV28 and TRBJ1-2; maybe TRBD1 (5 bases). The CDR3 runs 14 residues. From germline, CDR1 is MDHEN and CDR2 SYDVKM. This CDR3 is CVSRAGGGDYGYTF. The DNA of the CDR3 is TGTGTCAGCAGGGCGGGGGGTGGTGACTATGGCTACACCTTC.

The chain employs TRBV29-1 and TRBJ2-7; 7 positions agree with TRBD2. The V gene end was trimmed by 7 bases and the J gene end by 5 bases; junction bases not matched to a gene: 8. In germline, CDR1 is SQVTM, CDR2 ANQGSEA. The CDR3 is 12 amino acids. The CDR3 here is CSALGGVNEQYF. The CDR3 nucleotides read TGCAGCGCTCTGGGGGGGGTCAACGAGCAGTACTTC.

CDR3 region: CASSQDLTDSHGSNQPQHF. CDR3 DNA: TGCGCCAGCAGCCAAGACCTCACAGACAGCCATGGGAGCAATCAGCCCCAGCATTTT. The chain links TRBV4-1 to TRBJ1-5, with D maybe TRBD1 (5 bases). V was clipped by 0 bases and J by 1 base, with 19 bases between them. CDR3 length: 19 amino acids. CDR1 is MGHRA and CDR2 is YSYEKL in the germline V gene.

This chain joins TRBV12-5 and TRBJ2-3; 10 bases map to TRBD1. The junction had 6 bases not matched to a gene; V was cut back by 11 bases and J by 1 base. CDR1 LGHNT and CDR2 FRNRAP come from the germline V gene. The CDR3 loop spans 14 amino acids. In DNA, the CDR3 is TGTGCTGTAGGGACAGGGGAAGGCACAGATACGCAGTATTTT. Translating gives CAVGTGEGTDTQYF. Combining the CDR3 with reference TRBV12-5 and TRBJ2-3 gives the whole variable domain DARVTQTPRHKVTEMGQEVTMRCQPILGHNTVFWYRQTMMQGLELLAYFRNRAPLDDSGMPKDRFSAEMPDATLATLKIQPSEPRDSAVYFCAVGTGEGTDTQYFGPGTRLTVL.

The rearrangement uses TRBV7-3 and TRBJ2-1; unclear D gene. The CDR3 covers 14 residues. V was cut by 4 bases and J by 4 bases, with 11 bases left in between. Germline V CDR1 and CDR2: SGHTA, FQGTGA. The CDR3 loop is CASSSDGRYNEQFF. CDR3 in DNA: TGTGCCAGCAGCTCGGATGGGCGGTACAATGAGCAGTTCTTC.

V is TRBV7-9 and J is TRBJ2-3; unclear D gene. Between the trimmed V and J ends, which lost 3 bases and 4 bases, there was a span of 11 bases. This CDR3 spans 14 amino acids. The V gene's germline CDR1 is SEHNR and CDR2 FQNEAQ (reference sequence). The CDR3 sequence: CASSFFSLSDTQYF. As DNA, the CDR3 is TGTGCCAGCAGCTTCTTCTCCCTGTCAGATACGCAGTATTTT. Full variable domain (rest looked up from reference TRBV7-9 and TRBJ2-3): DTGVSQNPRHKITKRGQNVTFRCDPISEHNRLYWYRQTLGQGPEFLTYFQNEAQLEKSRLLSDRFSAERPKGSFSTLEIQRTEQGDSAMYLCASSFFSLSDTQYFGPGTRLTVL.

This clone was picked up a small number of times. The rearrangement joins TRBV5-1 to TRBJ1-3; D possibly corresponds to TRBD1 (5 bases). The length of the CDR3 is 14 residues. Trimming removed 0 bases from V and 7 bases from J, with 11 bases in between. Germline CDR1 is SGHRS and CDR2 is YFSETQ. CDR3 region: CASSLDGQGNTIYF. CDR3 sequence (DNA): TGCGCCAGCAGCTTGGATGGGCAGGGCAACACCATATATTTT.